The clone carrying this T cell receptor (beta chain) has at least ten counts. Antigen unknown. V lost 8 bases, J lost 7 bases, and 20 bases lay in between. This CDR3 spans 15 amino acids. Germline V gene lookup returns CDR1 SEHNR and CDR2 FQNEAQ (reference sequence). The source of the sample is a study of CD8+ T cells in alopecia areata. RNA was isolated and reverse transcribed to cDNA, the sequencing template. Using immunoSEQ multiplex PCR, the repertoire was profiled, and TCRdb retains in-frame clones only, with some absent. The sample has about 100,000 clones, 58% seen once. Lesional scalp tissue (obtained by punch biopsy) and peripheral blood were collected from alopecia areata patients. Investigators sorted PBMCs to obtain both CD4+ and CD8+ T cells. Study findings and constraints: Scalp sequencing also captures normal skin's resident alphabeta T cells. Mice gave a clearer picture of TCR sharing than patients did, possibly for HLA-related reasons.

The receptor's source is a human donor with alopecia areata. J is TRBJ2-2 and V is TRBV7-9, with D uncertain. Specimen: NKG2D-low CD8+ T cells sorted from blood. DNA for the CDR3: TGTGCCAGCCGCAGGTCGCTAGGGTCTGTCGGGGAGCTGTTTTTT. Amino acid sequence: CASRRSLGSVGELFF.